Sequencing of this TCR beta chain was carried out in a study of blood T cell repertoires in COVID-19. The V segment lost 2 bases and the J segment 11 bases; nucleotides outside the gene matches: 6. The length of the CDR3 is 13 residues. Germline assignment: CDR1 SGHKS and CDR2 YYEKEE (reference sequence). This table comes from immunoSEQ multiplex PCR, and its TCRdb copy is limited to in-frame clones, with some not included. The table shows 140,000 to 150,000 clones, with roughly 88% occurring only once. The rearrangement joins TRBV5-5 to TRBJ1-1, with 10 nucleotides matching TRBD1. Sequenced: peripheral blood. The TCR was taken from an older man with acute or convalescent COVID-19. The CDR3 DNA is TGTGCCAGCAGCTTAATTGGACAGGGGGAGGCTTTCTTT. Residues: CASSLIGQGEAFF.